These 25 T cell receptor beta chains were all obtained from the same sample, sequenced in a study of early T cells in non-severe SARS-CoV-2 infection. Each CDR3 protein is one row after TCRdb ran MiXCR on the 5' RACE reads. The sample has 40,000 to 60,000 distinct CDR3 sequences, roughly 9.8% seen once. The sequenced sample consisted of whole blood. The receptors shown here come from an adult who was a healthcare worker with PCR-confirmed SARS-CoV-2 infection or an uninfected control (not recorded which).

In this sample, this clonotype turned up once. J is TRBJ2-4 and V is TRBV27, with 9 bases that match TRBD1. CDR3 length: 16 residues. The V gene end was trimmed by 5 bases and the J gene end by 2 bases; junction bases not matched to a gene: 7. The germline V gene encodes CDR1 MNHEY and CDR2 SMNVEV (reference sequence). As DNA, the CDR3 is TGTGCCAGCAGTCCACCGACAGGGGGGACCAAAAACATTCAGTACTTC. This sequence encodes CASSPPTGGTKNIQYF.

This clonotype was seen a handful of times. V gene TRBV28 combines with J gene TRBJ1-5; no definite D call. Germline V gene lookup returns CDR1 MDHEN and CDR2 SYDVKM. The V end lost 5 bases, the J end lost 5 bases, and 4 bases lay between the germline ends. The CDR3 contains 11 residues. This CDR3 reads CASSPDQPQHF. For the CDR3, the DNA is TGTGCCAGCAGTCCCGATCAGCCCCAGCATTTT.

This clonotype has a handful of counts. The chain has TRBV5-1 and TRBJ2-5; weak D call: TRBD2 (6 bases). Per germline, CDR1 SGHRS and CDR2 YFSETQ. Deletions cut 5 bases from V and 2 bases from J, with 10 bases between. The CDR3 contains 13 residues. The DNA for the CDR3 is TGCGCCAGCAGTCGGGAGTTACAAGAGACCCAGTACTTC. Amino acid sequence: CASSRELQETQYF.

This clonotype was recorded many times. V usage is TRBV9 and J usage is TRBJ1-1; 10 bases map to TRBD1. The germline CDR1 and CDR2 sequences are SGDLS and YYNGEE. The CDR3 loop spans 14 amino acids. V was clipped by 4 bases and J by 4 bases; unmatched bases: 4. The CDR3 sequence: CASSTGTGVTEAFF. In nucleotides, the CDR3 is TGTGCCAGCAGCACAGGGACAGGGGTCACTGAAGCTTTCTTT.

This clonotype was observed a few times. The gene calls are TRBV9 and TRBJ2-5; TRBD2 matches at 10 bases. The CDR3 runs to 15 residues. Trimming cost V 1 base and J 3 bases; bases outside gene matches: 3. Germline CDR1 reads SGDLS; CDR2 reads YYNGEE. The CDR3 DNA reads TGTGCCAGCAGCGTAACTAGCGGGACTAAAGAGACCCAGTACTTC. Protein sequence: CASSVTSGTKETQYF.

This clonotype was observed at least ten times. The chain has TRBV5-1 and TRBJ1-2; D is unresolved. Germline lookup yields CDR1 SGHRS and CDR2 YFSETQ. Trimming took off 5 bases at V and 5 bases at J, with 16 bases between the two ends. This CDR3 has 14 residues. The chain's CDR3 is CASSQPSRGYGYTF. CDR3 DNA: TGCGCCAGCAGTCAACCAAGTCGGGGATATGGCTACACCTTC.

This clonotype has a single count. The chain has TRBV28 and TRBJ2-3; D gene unclear. Germline values: CDR1 MDHEN, CDR2 SYDVKM. The CDR3 loop spans 11 amino acids. V was shortened by 3 bases and J by 5 bases, with 3 bases between the two germline ends. The chain's CDR3 is CASSFQDTQYF. The CDR3 coding sequence is TGTGCCAGCAGTTTCCAAGATACGCAGTATTTT.

Relative to its sample, this clonotype is medium-sized. CDR3 amino acids: CASSQAYTEAFF. The CDR3 bases are TGTGCCAGCAGCCAGGCTTACACTGAAGCTTTCTTT. The gene calls are TRBV7-9 and TRBJ1-1, with unresolved D. CDR1 is SEHNR and CDR2 is FQNEAQ in the germline V gene (reference sequence). Trimming left V 5 bases short and J 3 bases short, with 7 bases between. The CDR3 sequence is 12 residues long.

This chain connects TRBV28 to TRBJ1-3; D remains ambiguous. V was shortened by 3 bases and J by 11 bases, with 14 bases between the two germline ends. The CDR3 has 13 residues. Germline loops: CDR1 MDHEN, CDR2 SYDVKM. The CDR3 protein is CASSFPSPLAIYF. For the CDR3, the DNA is TGTGCCAGCAGTTTCCCCAGTCCGTTGGCCATATATTTT.

The rearrangement links TRBV7-2 to TRBJ1-1, with D unresolved. The CDR3 sequence is 15 residues long. Trimming took 5 bases from V and 4 from J, leaving 17 bases between them. Germline assignment: CDR1 SGHTA and CDR2 FQGNSA. Here the CDR3 reads CASSGQASLATEAFF. In nucleotides, the CDR3 is TGTGCCAGCAGCGGCCAGGCCAGCCTGGCCACTGAAGCTTTCTTT.

This clonotype occurred a few times. The chain links TRBV28 to TRBJ1-1; D not resolved. V lost 3 bases and J 4 bases, leaving 18 bases between the germline ends. Germline loops: CDR1 MDHEN, CDR2 SYDVKM. CDR3 size: 16 residues. The CDR3 protein is CASSFRDIPSGTEAFF. CDR3 coding DNA: TGTGCCAGCAGTTTTCGGGATATCCCATCGGGCACTGAAGCTTTCTTT.

J is TRBJ1-4 and V is TRBV6-5, with a possible D match to TRBD1 (6 bases). CDR1 is MNHEY and CDR2 is SVGAGI in the germline V gene. There are 14 residues in the CDR3. V lost 2 bases to trimming and J lost 8 bases, with 12 bases between them. The CDR3 loop reads CASSYQQGAEKLFF. CDR3 bases: TGTGCCAGCAGTTACCAACAGGGCGCCGAAAAACTGTTTTTT.

This clonotype was picked up many times. The chain uses TRBV10-1 and TRBJ2-5; TRBD2 aligns across 11 bases. Trimming at V came to 2 bases and at J to 3 bases, leaving 2 bases not matched to a gene. The germline V gene encodes CDR1 WNHNN and CDR2 SYGVQD (reference sequence). This CDR3 contains 15 residues. CDR3 in DNA: TGCGCCAGCAGTGAGACTAGCGGGAGTGAAGAGACCCAGTACTTC. Encoded protein: CASSETSGSEETQYF.

This clonotype was counted at least ten times. V is TRBV19 and J is TRBJ2-7; 9 positions agree with TRBD2. Germline V gives CDR1 LNHDA, CDR2 SQIVND (reference sequence). The CDR3 runs to 12 residues. Written as DNA, the CDR3 is TGTGCGACGGCGGGAGGGCCGCACGAGCAGTACTTC. Protein: CATAGGPHEQYF. The variable domain in full, completed from reference TRBV19 and TRBJ2-7, reads DGGITQSPKYLFRKEGQNVTLSCEQNLNHDAMYWYRQDPGQGLRLIYYSQIVNDFQKGDIAEGYSVSREKKESFPLTVTSAQKNPTAFYLCATAGGPHEQYFGPGTRLTVT.

The chain is built from TRBV5-4 and TRBJ1-2; 7 bases map to TRBD1. The J segment lost 2 bases and the V segment lost 4 bases, leaving 8 bases of the junction unmatched. Germline lookup yields CDR1 SGHNT and CDR2 YYREEE (reference sequence). This CDR3 contains 15 residues. The CDR3 sequence is CASSEKSGGNYGYTF. The CDR3 coding sequence is TGTGCCAGCAGCGAAAAGTCAGGGGGAAACTATGGCTACACCTTC.

V gene TRBV29-1 combines with J gene TRBJ2-7; perhaps TRBD1 as D (6 bases). Germline assignment: CDR1 SQVTM and CDR2 ANQGSEA. CDR3 size: 13 residues. The ends were cut back, 4 bases at V and 0 bases at J, with 10 bases in the middle. The CDR3 nucleotides read TGCAGCGTTGGAGGCAGGGGCTCCTACGAGCAGTACTTC. This translates into CSVGGRGSYEQYF.

This clonotype has more than one count but fewer than ten. The V call is TRBV29-1, the J call TRBJ1-5; TRBD1 matches at 7 bases. CDR1 is SQVTM and CDR2 is ANQGSEA in the germline V gene. The length of the CDR3 is 16 residues. J was trimmed by 1 base and V by 1 base; bases with no gene match: 7. This CDR3 is CSVEVRQGGSNQPQHF. CDR3 DNA sequence: TGCAGCGTTGAAGTTAGACAGGGAGGGAGCAATCAGCCCCAGCATTTT.

Ten or more counts support this clonotype. This chain joins TRBV4-1 and TRBJ2-2, with D uncertain. CDR1 is MGHRA and CDR2 is YSYEKL in the germline V gene. The V and J ends lost 2 bases and 6 bases respectively, with 10 bases between them. The length of the CDR3 is 14 residues. CDR3 in amino acids: CASSQILGSGELFF. The CDR3 DNA sequence: TGCGCCAGCAGCCAAATTCTAGGGTCCGGGGAGCTGTTTTTT.

This chain links TRBV7-8 with TRBJ2-2; possible D gene TRBD1, 5 bases. V dropped 3 bases and J dropped 7 bases, with 12 bases sitting between them. Germline assignment: CDR1 SGHVS and CDR2 FQNEAQ. The CDR3 is made up of 14 amino acids. Written as DNA, the CDR3 is TGTGCCAGCAGCTTCAGGACACCCGGCGGGGAGCTGTTTTTT. As protein: CASSFRTPGGELFF.

This clonotype has at least ten counts. The chain is built from TRBV7-9 and TRBJ2-1; tentatively, D is TRBD1 (5 bases). V was pared by 5 bases and J by 4 bases, with 21 bases between. The CDR3 has 17 amino acids. The germline gives CDR1 SEHNR, CDR2 FQNEAQ (reference sequence). CDR3 amino acids: CASSPPLRAREYNEQFF. In DNA, the CDR3 is TGTGCCAGCAGCCCGCCACTCCGCGCCAGGGAATACAATGAGCAGTTCTTC. The variable domain in full, completed from reference TRBV7-9 and TRBJ2-1, reads DTGVSQNPRHKITKRGQNVTFRCDPISEHNRLYWYRQTLGQGPEFLTYFQNEAQLEKSRLLSDRFSAERPKGSFSTLEIQRTEQGDSAMYLCASSPPLRAREYNEQFFGPGTRLTVL.

This chain connects TRBV28 to TRBJ2-3, with a tentative D call TRBD1 (5 bases). Looked up from germline, CDR1 is MDHEN and CDR2 is SYDVKM. Trimming left V 5 bases short and J 7 bases short, with 19 bases between. The CDR3 totals 15 residues. This chain's CDR3 is CASSRSGLADHTQYF. The CDR3 DNA reads TGTGCCAGCAGTCGCTCAGGGTTAGCCGATCATACGCAGTATTTT.

On this clonotype itself: This may be a read error, as it is one base from a much larger clone. The chain uses TRBV28 and TRBJ1-2, with TRBD1 as a possible D gene (5 bases). Germline CDR1 and CDR2: MDHEN and SYDVKM. V was pared by 6 bases and J by 1 base, with 15 bases between. This CDR3 spans 15 amino acids. The CDR3 spells CASSQVGGGNYGYTF. The DNA of the CDR3 is TGTGCCAGCAGCCAAGTCGGGGGAGGTAACTATGGCTACACCTTC.

In its sample, this clonotype was seen many times. The chain uses TRBV27 and TRBJ1-1; D is ambiguous. CDR3 size: 14 residues. V lost 0 bases to trimming and J lost 6 bases, with 11 bases between them. Per germline, CDR1 MNHEY and CDR2 SMNVEV (reference sequence). In DNA form, the CDR3 reads TGTGCCAGCAGTTTATCTCCGGCGCGACCTGAAGCTTTCTTT. This sequence encodes CASSLSPARPEAFF.

The genes are TRBV28 and TRBJ2-7, with D tentatively TRBD1 (6 bases). This CDR3 contains 15 residues. The germline V gene encodes CDR1 MDHEN and CDR2 SYDVKM. Trimming took 7 bases from V and 2 from J, leaving 18 bases between them. This CDR3 reads CASNVPGQFPYEQYF. The CDR3 coding sequence is TGTGCCAGCAACGTCCCCGGACAGTTCCCCTACGAGCAGTACTTC.

This clonotype was picked up many times. The chain uses TRBV7-9 and TRBJ2-7; 9 nucleotides align to TRBD1. In germline, CDR1 is SEHNR, CDR2 FQNEAQ (reference sequence). This CDR3 comprises 15 residues. With 2 bases clipped from V and 2 bases from J, the junction kept 4 bases outside the gene matches. For the CDR3, the DNA is TGTGCCAGCAGCTTAACAGGGGGCGAGACCTACGAGCAGTACTTC. Encoded protein: CASSLTGGETYEQYF.